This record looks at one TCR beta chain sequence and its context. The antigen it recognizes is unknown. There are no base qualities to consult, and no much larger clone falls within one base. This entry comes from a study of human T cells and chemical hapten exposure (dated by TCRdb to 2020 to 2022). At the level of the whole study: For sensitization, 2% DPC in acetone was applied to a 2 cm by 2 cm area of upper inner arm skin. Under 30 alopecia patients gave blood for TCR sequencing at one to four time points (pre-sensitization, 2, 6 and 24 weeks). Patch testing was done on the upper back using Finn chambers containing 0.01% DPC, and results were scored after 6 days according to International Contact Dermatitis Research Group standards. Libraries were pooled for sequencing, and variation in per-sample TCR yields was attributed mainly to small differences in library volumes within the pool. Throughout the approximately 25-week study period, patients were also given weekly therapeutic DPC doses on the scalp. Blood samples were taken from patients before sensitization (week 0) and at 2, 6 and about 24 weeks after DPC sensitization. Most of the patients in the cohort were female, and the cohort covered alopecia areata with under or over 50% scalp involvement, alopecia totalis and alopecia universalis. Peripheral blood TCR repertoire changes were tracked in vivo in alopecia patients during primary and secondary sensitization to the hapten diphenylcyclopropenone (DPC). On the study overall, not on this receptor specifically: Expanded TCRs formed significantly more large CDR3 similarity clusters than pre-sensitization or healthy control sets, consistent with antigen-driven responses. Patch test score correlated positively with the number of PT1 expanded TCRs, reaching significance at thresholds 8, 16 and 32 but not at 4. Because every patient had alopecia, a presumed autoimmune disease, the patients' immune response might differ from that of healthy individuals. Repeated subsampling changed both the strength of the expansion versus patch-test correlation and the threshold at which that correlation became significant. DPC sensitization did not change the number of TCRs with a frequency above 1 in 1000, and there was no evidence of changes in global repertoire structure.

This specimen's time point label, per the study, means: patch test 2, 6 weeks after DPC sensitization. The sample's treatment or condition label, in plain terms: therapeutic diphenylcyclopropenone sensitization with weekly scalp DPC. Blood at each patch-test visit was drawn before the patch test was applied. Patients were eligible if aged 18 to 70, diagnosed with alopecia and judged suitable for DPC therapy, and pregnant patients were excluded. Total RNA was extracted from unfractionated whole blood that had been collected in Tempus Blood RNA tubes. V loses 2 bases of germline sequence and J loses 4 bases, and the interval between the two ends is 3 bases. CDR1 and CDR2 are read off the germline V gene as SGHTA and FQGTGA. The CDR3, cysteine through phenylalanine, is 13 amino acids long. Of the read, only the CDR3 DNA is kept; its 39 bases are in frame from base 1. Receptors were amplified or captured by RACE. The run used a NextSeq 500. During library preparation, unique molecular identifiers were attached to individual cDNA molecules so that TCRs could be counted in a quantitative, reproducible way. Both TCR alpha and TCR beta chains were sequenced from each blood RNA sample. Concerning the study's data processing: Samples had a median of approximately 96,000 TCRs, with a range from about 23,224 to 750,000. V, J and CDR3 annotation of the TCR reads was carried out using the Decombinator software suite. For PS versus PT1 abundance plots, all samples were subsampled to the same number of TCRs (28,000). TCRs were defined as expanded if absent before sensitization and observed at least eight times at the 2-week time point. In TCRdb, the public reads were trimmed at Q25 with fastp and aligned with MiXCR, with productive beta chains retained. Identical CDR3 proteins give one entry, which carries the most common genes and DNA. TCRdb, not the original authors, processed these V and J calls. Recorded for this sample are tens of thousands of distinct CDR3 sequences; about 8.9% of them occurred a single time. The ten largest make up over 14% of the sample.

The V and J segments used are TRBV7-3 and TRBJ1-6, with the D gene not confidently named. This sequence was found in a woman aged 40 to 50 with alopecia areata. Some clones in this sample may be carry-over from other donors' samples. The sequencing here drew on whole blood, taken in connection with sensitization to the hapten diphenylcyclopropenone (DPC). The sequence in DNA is TGTGCCAGCAGCTTACAATATAATTCACCCCTCCACTTT. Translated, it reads CASSLQYNSPLHF.